The 16 T cell receptor beta chains below come from one sample, sequenced in a study of control samples from healthy donors and cancer patients. Profiling relied on immunoSEQ multiplex PCR, and the TCRdb table lists in-frame clones only, not all of them. The table shows almost 90,000 clones, with 70% to 90% occurring only once. Input material: blood. These TCRs come from a woman aged 40 to 55 in good health.

The rearrangement links TRBV20-1 to TRBJ2-7, with D hard to call. V was trimmed by 3 bases and J by 2 bases, leaving 14 bases between them. The germline V gene has CDR1 DFQATT and CDR2 SNEGSKA (reference sequence). There are 14 residues in the CDR3. This chain's CDR3 is CSASSRENPYEQYF. In DNA form, the CDR3 reads TGCAGTGCTAGTAGTCGCGAAAATCCCTACGAGCAGTACTTC.

The rearrangement joins TRBV11-3 to TRBJ2-5; 7 bases are shared with TRBD1. V was pared by 4 bases and J by 3 bases, with 5 bases of the junction left unmatched. This CDR3 has 14 amino acids. CDR1 SGHNT and CDR2 YENEEA come from the germline V gene. The CDR3, as DNA: TGTGCCAGCAGCTCGCGGACAGGCGAAGAGACCCAGTACTTC. Residues: CASSSRTGEETQYF.

Only a few counts were recorded for this clone. The rearrangement joins TRBV5-4 to TRBJ1-4; no reliable D call. This CDR3 has 14 residues. Trimming took off 4 bases at V and 0 bases at J, with 7 bases between the two ends. Germline CDR1 SGHNT, CDR2 YYREEE (reference sequence). The CDR3: CASSVQATNEKLFF. The CDR3 coding sequence is TGTGCCAGCAGCGTACAAGCAACTAATGAAAAACTGTTTTTT.

The rearrangement links TRBV6-4 to TRBJ1-5; D is unresolved. Germline CDR1 and CDR2: MRHNA and SNTAGT. CDR3 length equals 13 residues. V was clipped by 4 bases and J by 6 bases, with 10 bases between them. CDR3 region: CASSVGVGQPQHF. The CDR3 DNA is TGTGCCAGCAGTGTTGGGGTGGGTCAGCCCCAGCATTTT.

The V call is TRBV7-9, the J call TRBJ2-3; D is undetermined. Germline lookup yields CDR1 SEHNR and CDR2 FQNEAQ (reference sequence). This CDR3 spans 12 amino acids. Trimming removed 1 base from V and 6 bases from J, with 5 bases in between. CDR3 DNA sequence: TGTGCCAGCAGCTTAGTTGAGGATACGCAGTATTTT. This translates into CASSLVEDTQYF.

V is TRBV19 and J is TRBJ2-7; 11 bases line up with TRBD1. This CDR3 spans 14 amino acids. Germline V lookup: CDR1 LNHDA, CDR2 SQIVND (reference sequence). Trimming took 5 bases from V and 4 from J; bases not matched to a gene: 4. The CDR3 reads CASSGGQGGYEQYF. CDR3 coding DNA: TGTGCCAGTAGTGGGGGACAGGGGGGGTACGAGCAGTACTTC.

This chain joins TRBV7-8 and TRBJ1-1, with unresolved D. CDR3 size: 13 residues. Per the germline V gene, CDR1 is SGHVS and CDR2 is FQNEAQ. The V end lost 9 bases, the J end lost 1 base, and 12 bases lay between the germline ends. CDR3 nucleotide sequence: TGTGCCAGTAGTCAGTTATCGAACACTGAAGCTTTCTTT. It translates to CASSQLSNTEAFF.

This clone was detected only a few times. The rearrangement joins TRBV30 to TRBJ2-3, with 10 bases fitting TRBD2. The trim removed 2 bases at V and 1 base at J, leaving 3 bases unmatched. Germline loops: CDR1 GTSNPN, CDR2 SVGIG (reference sequence). This CDR3 has 15 residues. The CDR3 sequence is CAWSLGLAGTDTQYF. CDR3 DNA: TGTGCCTGGAGTCTAGGACTAGCGGGCACAGATACGCAGTATTTT.

Only one count was recorded for this clone. The chain employs TRBV29-1 and TRBJ1-1; TRBD1 matches 8 bases. This CDR3 is 12 amino acids long. The junction had 5 bases not matched to a gene; V was cut back by 4 bases and J by 7 bases. Germline V gene sequence: CDR1 SQVTM, CDR2 ANQGSEA. The CDR3 here is CSVGRQGNEAFF. The CDR3 DNA follows: TGCAGCGTTGGCCGACAGGGGAATGAAGCTTTCTTT.

The V and J genes are TRBV5-1 and TRBJ2-2; TRBD1 might be the D (6 bases). Germline V gene sequence: CDR1 SGHRS, CDR2 YFSETQ. Trimming removed 1 base from V and 2 bases from J, with 18 bases in between. CDR3 length: 18 amino acids. CDR3 coding DNA: TGCGCCAGCAGCTTGAGGTTTGCGAGGGGGACCAACACCGGGGAGCTGTTTTTT. Amino acids: CASSLRFARGTNTGELFF.

This clone has only one observation. The chain carries TRBV5-6 and TRBJ2-7; D may match TRBD1 or TRBD2 (6 bases each). This CDR3 contains 14 residues. V dropped 3 bases and J dropped 4 bases, with 14 bases sitting between them. Germline V gives CDR1 SGHDT, CDR2 YYEEEE. The chain's CDR3 is CASSWRGRLYEQYF. In DNA form, the CDR3 reads TGTGCCAGCAGCTGGAGGGGGAGGTTGTACGAGCAGTACTTC. The variable domain in full, with the rest retrieved from reference TRBV5-6 and TRBJ2-7, is DAGVTQSPTHLIKTRGQQVTLRCSPKSGHDTVSWYQQALGQGPQFIFQYYEEEERQRGNFPDRFSGHQFPNYSSELNVNALLLGDSALYLCASSWRGRLYEQYFGPGTRLTVT.

The chain is built from TRBV30 and TRBJ2-3; 11 nucleotides match TRBD2. The V gene end was trimmed by 3 bases and the J gene end by 1 base; junction bases not matched to a gene: 0. The germline CDR1 and CDR2 sequences are GTSNPN and SVGIG (reference sequence). This CDR3 contains 14 residues. CDR3 sequence reads: CAWRLAGGTDTQYF. CDR3 bases: TGTGCCTGGAGACTAGCGGGGGGCACAGATACGCAGTATTTT.

The chain joins TRBV10-1 to TRBJ1-6; 10 bases align to TRBD1. With 6 bases clipped from V and 8 bases from J, the junction kept 7 bases outside the gene matches. Germline CDR1 WNHNN, CDR2 SYGVQD (reference sequence). The CDR3 is made up of 15 amino acids. CDR3 loop: CASSPSGTGDSPLHF. CDR3 nucleotide sequence: TGCGCCAGCAGCCCCTCGGGGACAGGGGATTCACCCCTCCACTTT.

The V call is TRBV4-2, the J call TRBJ1-1; D remains unclear. Per germline, CDR1 LGHNA and CDR2 YNFKEQ. The CDR3 is 16 residues long. Trimming removed 1 base from V and 6 bases from J, with 18 bases in between. In nucleotides, the CDR3 is TGTGCCAGCAGCCAAGCTTGGCCAGTCAAAAGCTCTGAAGCTTTCTTT. Its protein product is CASSQAWPVKSSEAFF.

This clone has just one count. The rearrangement joins TRBV3-1 (or the pseudogene TRBV3-2) to TRBJ2-2; 8 positions agree with TRBD2. The trim removed 0 bases at V and 4 bases at J, leaving 10 bases unmatched. Germline V gene lookup returns CDR1 LGHDT and CDR2 YNNKEL (reference sequence). The CDR3 spans 18 residues. In DNA form, the CDR3 reads TGTGCCAGCAGCCAAGATATCTTAGGAGCGGGGGTCACCGGGGAGCTGTTTTTT. It specifies CASSQDILGAGVTGELFF.

Points on this clone: Other DNA sequences in the same sample also yield this CDR3. The chain is built from TRBV6-5 and TRBJ1-1, with 7 bases aligning to TRBD1. The J segment lost 0 bases and the V segment lost 5 bases, leaving 3 bases of the junction unmatched. Germline CDR1 and CDR2: MNHEY and SVGAGI. The CDR3 has 14 residues. CDR3: CASSLDRMNTEAFF. Here the CDR3 DNA reads TGTGCCAGCAGTCTGGACAGGATGAACACTGAAGCTTTCTTT.